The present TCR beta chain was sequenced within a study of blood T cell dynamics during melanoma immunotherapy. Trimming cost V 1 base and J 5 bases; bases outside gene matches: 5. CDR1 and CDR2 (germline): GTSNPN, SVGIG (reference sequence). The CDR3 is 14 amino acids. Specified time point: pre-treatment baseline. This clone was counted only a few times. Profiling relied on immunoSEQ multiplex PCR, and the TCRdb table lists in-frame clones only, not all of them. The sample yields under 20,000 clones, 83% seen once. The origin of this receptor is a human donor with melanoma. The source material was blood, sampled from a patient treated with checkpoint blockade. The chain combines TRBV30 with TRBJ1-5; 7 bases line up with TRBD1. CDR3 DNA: TGTGCCTGGAGTGGACAGGGAGGTGATCAGCCCCAGCATTTT. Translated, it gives CAWSGQGGDQPQHF. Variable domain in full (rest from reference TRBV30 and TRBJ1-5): SQTIHQWPATLVQPVGSPLSLECTVEGTSNPNLYWYRQAAGRGLQLLFYSVGIGQISSEVPQNLSASRPQDRQFILSSKKLLLSDSGFYLCAWSGQGGDQPQHFGDGTRLSIL.